This T cell receptor beta chain was sequenced during a study of T cell repertoires in MIS-A myocarditis (dated by TCRdb to between 2022 and 2023). In its sample, this clone was seen a few times. What antigen it recognizes has not been identified. No much larger clone is present one base from it, and per-base qualities are unavailable. The germline V gene encodes CDR1 SGHTA and CDR2 FQGNSA. The cysteine opens and the phenylalanine closes a CDR3 of 12 amino acids. CDR3 DNA is the only sequence kept; it has 36 bases, read in frame from the first base. The junction shows trimming of 3 bases on V and 6 bases on J, plus 7 bases between the germline ends. The immunoSEQ bias-controlled multiplex PCR was used to amplify TCRbeta CDR3 regions, which were then sequenced at high throughput. Per the original workflow: CDR3 sequences were collapsed and filtered by the immunoSEQ vendor pipeline to quantify abundance and frequency of each unique TCRbeta CDR3. Using a 90% global sequence identity threshold, CD-HIT clustered dominant CDR3 amino acid sequences together with SARS-CoV-2-specific ImmuneCODE TCRbeta sequences. Clones with frequencies of 0.1 to 1 were classed as hyperexpanded, and 0.01 to 0.1 as large. CDR3 amino acid sequences and V and J gene assignments of dominant clones were confirmed with MiXCR. The R stringdist package was used to calculate Levenshtein distances between the patient clonotypes and the ImmuneCODE hits. Sourced from immuneACCESS, this table was stored by TCRdb with only in-frame sequences that have V and J called. A share of the clones is absent; for the studies checked, an unresolved V gene accounts for under half, and the remainder has no known explanation. The V and J calls and the clone size are those of that table, but D and trimming were determined from the DNA. The sample includes 9,500 to 12,000 clones, with approximately 90% observed a single time. Just over 2% of the sample belongs to the ten largest clones.

The QIAamp DNA FFPE kit was used to extract genomic DNA from formalin-fixed paraffin-embedded autopsy tissue. The chain is made from TRBV7-2 and TRBJ2-3; no D gene can be assigned with confidence. The sequenced sample was thoracic lymph node tissue obtained at autopsy. The receptor was derived from a man aged 18 to 35 with fulminant myocarditis from multisystem inflammatory syndrome in adults (MIS-A) after COVID-19. Here the CDR3 is given as CASSFVKDTQYF. The sequenced DNA is TGTGCCAGCAGCTTTGTGAAGGATACGCAGTATTTT. The CDR3, completed at both ends by the reference TRBV7-2 and TRBJ2-3 genes, gives the full variable domain GAGVSQSPSNKVTEKGKDVELRCDPISGHTALYWYRQSLGQGLEFLIYFQGNSAPDKSGLPSDRFSAERTGGSVSTLTIQRTQQEDSAVYLCASSFVKDTQYFGPGTRLTVL.